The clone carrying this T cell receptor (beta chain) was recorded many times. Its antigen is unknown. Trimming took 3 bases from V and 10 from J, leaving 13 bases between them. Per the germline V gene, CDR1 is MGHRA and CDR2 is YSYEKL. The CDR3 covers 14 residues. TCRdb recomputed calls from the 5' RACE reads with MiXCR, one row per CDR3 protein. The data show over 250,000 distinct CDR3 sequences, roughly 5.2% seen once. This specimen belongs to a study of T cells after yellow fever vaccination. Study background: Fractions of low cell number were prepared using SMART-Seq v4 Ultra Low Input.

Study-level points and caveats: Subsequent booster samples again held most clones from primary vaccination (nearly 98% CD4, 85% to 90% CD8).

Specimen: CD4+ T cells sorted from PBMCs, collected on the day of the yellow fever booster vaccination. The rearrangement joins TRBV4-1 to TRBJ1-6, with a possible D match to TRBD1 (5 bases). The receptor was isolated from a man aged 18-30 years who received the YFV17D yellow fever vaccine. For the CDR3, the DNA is TGCGCCAGCAGCCACCCAGGGTGGAGCTCACCCCTCCACTTT. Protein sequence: CASSHPGWSSPLHF.